A single sample gave rise to the 9 T cell receptor beta chains below, sequenced in a study of T cells in Graves' hyperthyroidism and ophthalmopathy. TCR beta CDR3 sequences were amplified from RNA transcripts. Initially, a first-round RT-PCR of the TCR CDR3 employed the HTBI primer set. TCRdb re-called the multiplex PCR reads through MiXCR, storing one row per CDR3 protein. The data show hundreds of thousands of distinct CDR3 sequences, with over 15% seen just once and roughly a sixth held by the top ten. Sequencing used blood. The receptor set was obtained from a woman in her forties or fifties with Graves' hyperthyroidism that later progressed to Graves' ophthalmopathy.

This clonotype was seen many times. V is TRBV18 and J is TRBJ2-4, with D maybe TRBD2 (5 bases). Germline CDR1 is KGHSH and CDR2 is LQKENI. V lost 0 bases and J lost 7, with 7 bases in between. The CDR3 has 13 residues. CDR3 bases: TGTGCCAGCTCACCACCGGAGGTGAACATTCAGTACTTC. This codes for CASSPPEVNIQYF. Filled out from reference TRBV18 and TRBJ2-4, the complete variable domain reads NAGVMQNPRHLVRRRGQEARLRCSPMKGHSHVYWYRQLPEEGLKFMVYLQKENIIDESGMPKERFSAEFPKEGPSILRIQQVVRGDSAAYFCASSPPEVNIQYFGAGTRLSVL.

The table lists this clonotype with many counts. The chain has TRBV27 and TRBJ2-3, with D perhaps given as TRBD1 or TRBD2 (5 bases each). V lost 2 bases and J 4 bases, leaving 13 bases between the germline ends. The germline V gene encodes CDR1 MNHEY and CDR2 SMNVEV (reference sequence). This CDR3 comprises 15 residues. CDR3 coding DNA: TGTGCCAGCAGTTTAGAAGAGGGGCAGGCAGATACGCAGTATTTT. Translating it yields CASSLEEGQADTQYF.

V gene TRBV5-4 combines with J gene TRBJ2-2; D perhaps matches TRBD2 (6 bases). The CDR3 sequence is 15 residues long. CDR1 is SGHNT and CDR2 is YYREEE in the germline V gene (reference sequence). The V and J ends lost 2 bases and 3 bases respectively, with 11 bases between them. CDR3 DNA: TGTGCCAGCAGCTTTGGTGGGGGGTACACCGGGGAGCTGTTTTTT. Translated: CASSFGGGYTGELFF.

This clonotype was recorded at least ten times. The rearrangement links TRBV5-1 to TRBJ1-2; 7 bases match TRBD1. The germline V gene encodes CDR1 SGHRS and CDR2 YFSETQ. The CDR3 is made up of 16 amino acids. Germline trimming cut 0 bases from V and 1 base from J; bases unmatched to any gene: 6. The CDR3 protein is CASSLGGQTINYGYTF. The CDR3 coding sequence is TGCGCCAGCAGCTTGGGGGGACAGACGATTAACTATGGCTACACCTTC. Looking up the rest from reference TRBV5-1 and TRBJ1-2 gives the full variable domain: KAGVTQTPRYLIKTRGQQVTLSCSPISGHRSVSWYQQTPGQGLQFLFEYFSETQRNKGNFPGRFSGRQFSNSRSEMNVSTLELGDSALYLCASSLGGQTINYGYTFGSGTRLTVV.

This clonotype has ten or more counts. The chain uses TRBV2 and TRBJ1-1; TRBD1 might be the D (6 bases). Germline CDR1 SNHLY, CDR2 FYNNEI. V lost 5 bases, J lost 4 bases, and 11 bases lay in between. CDR3 size: 13 residues. The CDR3 DNA reads TGTGCCAGCAGTTACCAGGGGACCACTGAAGCTTTCTTT. It specifies CASSYQGTTEAFF.

The chain employs TRBV9 and TRBJ2-1; 8 bases are shared with TRBD2. The germline gives CDR1 SGDLS, CDR2 YYNGEE. The junction had 9 bases not matched to a gene; V was cut back by 0 bases and J by 7 bases. The CDR3 sequence is 16 residues long. CDR3 amino acids: CASSVGPGLGRNEQFF. The DNA of the CDR3 is TGTGCCAGCAGCGTAGGACCGGGACTAGGGAGGAATGAGCAGTTCTTC.

This chain links TRBV9 with TRBJ1-1, with D possibly being TRBD1 (5 bases). This CDR3 comprises 16 residues. Germline-derived CDR1 and CDR2 are SGDLS and YYNGEE. V lost 0 bases to trimming and J lost 3 bases, with 15 bases between them. CDR3 loop: CASSVGSGTAHTEAFF. The CDR3 nucleotides read TGTGCCAGCAGCGTAGGTTCAGGGACGGCGCACACTGAAGCTTTCTTT.

The chain has TRBV2 and TRBJ2-5; D perhaps matches TRBD2 (6 bases). Germline V gene sequence: CDR1 SNHLY, CDR2 FYNNEI. V gave up 8 bases and J gave up 1 base, with 17 bases separating them. This CDR3 spans 15 amino acids. The CDR3 sequence: CASGRSGLFQETQYF. The CDR3 DNA is TGTGCCAGCGGGAGATCGGGACTGTTCCAAGAGACCCAGTACTTC.

This clonotype came up many times. The gene calls are TRBV3-1 and TRBJ2-5; D might be TRBD1 (5 bases). This CDR3 contains 13 residues. V was cut by 6 bases and J by 2 bases, with 10 bases left in between. Germline V gene data show CDR1 as LGHDT and CDR2 as YNNKEL (reference sequence). The CDR3 DNA reads TGTGCCAGCAGTGGACACCCTCAAGAGACCCAGTACTTC. It encodes CASSGHPQETQYF.